This T cell receptor (beta chain) was recorded in a study of siplizumab effects on memory and regulatory T cells. Study observations and caveats: Naive T cell populations appeared to exhibit greater diversity than memory cells and appeared to be major alloresponse contributors. Few alloreactive clones mapped to unstimulated subsets.

The CDR3 runs to 16 residues. CDR1 and CDR2 (germline): MNHEY, SVGAGI. Trimming left V 3 bases short and J 2 bases short, with 16 bases between. Comments on this clone: Its target is unknown.

TCRdb's copy holds only in-frame clones and misses some; the assay was immunoSEQ multiplex PCR. The sample lists about 62,000 clones; 79% were seen once. The clonotype comes from a human donor in good health. V usage is TRBV6-5 and J usage is TRBJ1-2; weak D call: TRBD1 (6 bases). Sequencing was done on a sample of memory CD4+ T cells sorted from blood. CDR3 sequence (DNA): TGTGCCAGCAGTTATTCGGATTGGGACACCAACTATGGCTACACCTTC. This translates into CASSYSDWDTNYGYTF.